This T cell receptor beta chain stems from a study of T cell responses to AZD1222 COVID-19 vaccine (TCRdb year 2021). The study in broad terms: Because spike-specific TCR depth and breadth did not differ between the two schedules, AZD1222 recipients who got a second dose at roughly 4 weeks were pooled with those who got a second dose at roughly 12 weeks. TCR sequencing was performed for 233 trial participants, of whom 207 were given two doses of AZD1222 and around 26 were given two doses of MenACWY control vaccine. Trial participants were enrolled by age into subgroups of 18-55, 56-69 and 70-plus years, and around 150, 28 and 57 TCR-sequenced participants, respectively, were included in these subgroups. What the work shows at the level of the full study, not this receptor alone: Reportedly, almost half of the unique spike-specific TCRs recognized epitopes lying outside the regions that are mutated in the B.1.351 and B.1.1.7 variants. After two AZD1222 doses, both the breadth and the depth of spike-specific TCRs were significantly higher than at day 0 and than in MenACWY recipients. Most participants were white British and females outnumbered males, and the authors suggested that clonal diversity may have been underestimated. CD4 TCRs associated with the vaccine covered the entire spike protein, and the dominant responses were in regions 160-218 and 743-854. Conclusions about previously exposed vaccinees are limited, since just six or seven AZD1222 recipients were seropositive for SARS-CoV-2 at baseline. Because no day 14 peak-response samples were available, repertoires were characterized only after the peak T cell response. The 56-69-year group was small, and its depth increase did not reach significance, likely because of low power.

Trimming costs V 3 bases and J 8 bases, and their ends lie 16 bases apart. CDR3 length: 15 amino acids, cysteine to phenylalanine. Of the read, only the CDR3 DNA is kept; its 45 bases are in frame from base 1. The germline V gene gives CDR1 as MNHNS and CDR2 as SASEGT. As for this clone: The antigen it binds to is not known. No qualities accompany the bases; no much larger clone lies one base away.

The CDR3 regions of human TCRbeta chains were analyzed by immunosequencing. Processing in the source paper ran as follows. TCRs in the repertoires were compared against a reference library of SARS-CoV-2-specific TCRs that had been generated with the MIRA antigen-specificity platform. Breadth was defined as the fraction of unique TCRs that were SARS-CoV-2-associated. Depth was defined as the fraction of total T cells that were SARS-CoV-2-associated. Using the MIRA data, each spike-specific TCR was mapped to the spike region that the TCR reacts to and placed in a CD4 or CD8 class. Log10-transformed breadth and depth values were compared by one-way ANOVA with Sidak's multiple comparisons tests. The source is immuneACCESS, and TCRdb retained only in-frame sequences with V and J called. Part of the clones is not carried over; for the studies checked, unresolved V genes explain less than half of this, and the remainder is unexplained. The D gene and trimming were derived from the DNA, and the V and J assignments and clone size from that table. The sample table records tens of thousands of clones; roughly 90% of these occur just once. Of the sample, less than 15% is held by the ten largest clones.

Taken with the paper, the label for time point translates to: baseline before first vaccination. Vaccinee samples were obtained from the UK trials COV001 and COV002, which included a single-blind randomized controlled phase 2/3 trial of AZD1222 (ChAdOx1 nCoV-19) in healthy adults. For TCRbeta chain sequencing, PBMC samples from trial participants were taken at day 0 and at day 28 after the second dose. The V and J segments used are TRBV6-1 and TRBJ1-4; there is no confident call for the D gene. This TCR was recovered from an adult in good health. Source: peripheral blood, taken on day 0 of AZD1222 vaccination. The nucleotide sequence is given as TGTGCCAGCAGTGACCGGATGGGTGTTGAGGAAAAACTGTTTTTT. The resulting protein is CASSDRMGVEEKLFF.